The entry below describes one T cell receptor beta chain. These data belong to a study of T cell changes during pregnancy in multiple sclerosis. Produced via immunoSEQ multiplex PCR; TCRdb's table is partial and in-frame only. This sample has 65,000 to 70,000 clones; 92% occur once, and the top ten carry roughly 1.9%. Germline CDR1 is SGHTA and CDR2 is FQGTGA. The V gene end was trimmed by 3 bases and the J gene end by 9 bases; junction bases not matched to a gene: 8. CDR3 length: 14 residues. This chain uses TRBV7-3 with TRBJ2-4; 7 positions match TRBD2. This clonotype originated in a female donor in good health, enrolled as a control in a pregnancy study. The sequences come from peripheral blood, collected in the third trimester of pregnancy. The CDR3 coding sequence is TGTGCCAGCAGCTTGGAGTTGGGGGGGAGCATTCAGTACTTC. It codes for CASSLELGGSIQYF.